The 28 T cell receptor beta chains below were found in one sample sequenced in a study of OX40 agonist ivuxolimab in advanced cancers. Repertoires were generated with immunoSEQ multiplex PCR, while TCRdb's copy carries only in-frame clones and drops some. The sample holds more than 45,000 clones; roughly three quarters are singletons and the top ten take approximately 1%. This sample comprised CD4+ or CD8+ T cells sorted from blood, obtained in a trial of the OX40 agonist ivuxolimab. The receptors here all came from an adult with an advanced solid tumor such as melanoma, head and neck, liver or kidney cancer.

CDR3 protein: CATSRGGQGDEQYF. In DNA form, the CDR3 reads TGTGCCACCAGCAGAGGGGGACAAGGCGACGAGCAGTACTTC. The chain employs TRBV15 and TRBJ2-7, with a possible D match to TRBD1 (6 bases). This CDR3 has 14 amino acids. Germline V gene sequence: CDR1 LNHNV, CDR2 YYDKDF (reference sequence). With 1 base removed from V and 5 bases from J, the gap between germline ends came to 12 bases. The full variable domain, rest sourced from reference TRBV15 and TRBJ2-7, is DAMVIQNPRYQVTQFGKPVTLSCSQTLNHNVMYWYQQKSSQAPKLLFHYYDKDFNNEADTPDNFQSRRPNTSFCFLDIRSPGLGDTAMYLCATSRGGQGDEQYFGPGTRLTVT.

The chain uses TRBV11-2 and TRBJ2-3; TRBD2 aligns across 13 bases. CDR3 size: 14 residues. CDR1 is SGHAT, CDR2 FQNNGV, per germline. V lost 8 bases to trimming and J lost 8 bases; unmatched junction nucleotides: 7. DNA for the CDR3: TGTGCCAGCGGGGGACTAGCGGGATGGGGTACGCAGTATTTT. It codes for CASGGLAGWGTQYF.

The rearrangement links TRBV6-5 to TRBJ1-5; tentatively, D is TRBD1 (5 bases). This CDR3 is 15 amino acids long. CDR1 and CDR2 (germline): MNHEY, SVGAGI. V lost 0 bases to trimming and J lost 5 bases, with 11 bases between them. The CDR3 region is CASSYSWGGDQPQHF. The CDR3 nucleotides read TGTGCCAGCAGTTACTCGTGGGGAGGGGATCAGCCCCAGCATTTT.

This clone was observed a handful of times. At one end the junction does not follow the germline gene, possibly because of a read error. V usage is TRBV19 and J usage is TRBJ1-2, with D tentatively TRBD1 (5 bases). The CDR3 is made up of 13 amino acids. From germline, CDR1 is LNHDA and CDR2 SQIVND (reference sequence). This CDR3 is CASSIFGGEPRDF. The CDR3 DNA reads as TGTGCCAGTAGTATTTTTGGAGGGGAACCTAGAGACTTC.

The J gene is TRBJ1-2, the V gene TRBV5-1; D remains ambiguous. Germline V lookup: CDR1 SGHRS, CDR2 YFSETQ. V lost 0 bases, J lost 4 bases, and 19 bases lay in between. The CDR3 sequence is 17 residues long. Here the CDR3 DNA reads TGCGCCAGCAGCTTGGCCTTTTTTTCGGGGTGGGGCTATGGCTACACCTTC. It specifies CASSLAFFSGWGYGYTF.

V gene TRBV6-5 combines with J gene TRBJ2-5, with D tentatively TRBD2 (5 bases). The ends were cut back, 6 bases at V and 2 bases at J, with 13 bases in the middle. Germline-derived CDR1 and CDR2 are MNHEY and SVGAGI. CDR3 length: 14 residues. The CDR3 loop reads CASRLIGVQETQYF. The CDR3 nucleotides read TGTGCCAGCAGATTAATCGGGGTTCAAGAGACCCAGTACTTC.

This clone came up once. This chain uses TRBV5-1 with TRBJ1-2, with a possible D match to TRBD1 (5 bases). Germline CDR1 SGHRS, CDR2 YFSETQ. Trimming shortened V by 8 bases and J by 3 bases, and 17 bases separated the two germline ends. The CDR3 spans 14 residues. The CDR3 nucleotides read TGCGCCAGAACACCAGGGTTTAGCTACTATGGCTACACCTTC. This sequence encodes CARTPGFSYYGYTF.

This clone is medium-sized. The chain recombines TRBV2 with TRBJ1-3, with D unresolved. V lost 4 bases and J lost 4, with 8 bases in between. The CDR3 runs to 13 residues. Germline CDR1 is SNHLY and CDR2 is FYNNEI. CDR3 residues: CASSGTLGNTIYF. DNA for the CDR3: TGTGCCAGCAGTGGGACTCTCGGAAACACCATATATTTT.

This clone was detected once. The chain is built from TRBV5-1 and TRBJ2-5; D gene uncertain. Germline V lookup: CDR1 SGHRS, CDR2 YFSETQ. CDR3 length: 14 amino acids. V lost 3 bases to trimming and J lost 4 bases, with 13 bases between them. CDR3 loop: CASSSSVAGETQYF. The CDR3 DNA sequence: TGCGCCAGCAGCTCATCAGTCGCCGGAGAGACCCAGTACTTC. The variable domain in full, completed from reference TRBV5-1 and TRBJ2-5, reads KAGVTQTPRYLIKTRGQQVTLSCSPISGHRSVSWYQQTPGQGLQFLFEYFSETQRNKGNFPGRFSGRQFSNSRSEMNVSTLELGDSALYLCASSSSVAGETQYFGPGTRLLVL.

CDR3 protein: CASSINGGTSGAGNEQFF. The CDR3 DNA is TGTGCCAGCAGCATCAACGGCGGGACTAGCGGGGCTGGGAATGAGCAGTTCTTC. This sequence joins TRBV7-3 and TRBJ2-1; 13 nucleotides line up with TRBD2. Germline CDR1 is SGHTA and CDR2 is FQGTGA. Trimming took 5 bases from V and 7 from J; bases not matched to a gene: 14. The CDR3 loop spans 18 amino acids. Full variable domain (missing parts from reference TRBV7-3 and TRBJ2-1): GAGVSQTPSNKVTEKGKYVELRCDPISGHTALYWYRQSLGQGPEFLIYFQGTGAADDSGLPNDRFFAVRPEGSVSTLKIQRTERGDSAVYLCASSINGGTSGAGNEQFFGPGTRLTVL.

The rearrangement joins TRBV5-1 to TRBJ1-1; D remains ambiguous. Per germline, CDR1 SGHRS and CDR2 YFSETQ. This CDR3 contains 13 residues. Between the trimmed V and J ends, which lost 0 bases and 3 bases, there was a span of 6 bases. CDR3 DNA: TGCGCCAGCAGCTTGGATTCAGACACTGAAGCTTTCTTT. Encoded protein: CASSLDSDTEAFF.

The chain carries TRBV5-1 and TRBJ2-3; TRBD1 matches at 10 bases. This CDR3 comprises 15 residues. J gave up 2 bases and V 6 bases, and 6 bases lay outside the gene matches. CDR1 is SGHRS, CDR2 YFSETQ, per germline. This CDR3 is CASNPGTGVTDTQYF. The CDR3 coding sequence is TGCGCCAGCAACCCCGGGACAGGGGTCACAGATACGCAGTATTTT.

The chain couples TRBV28 to TRBJ1-2; 9 nucleotides align to TRBD1. CDR1 is MDHEN, CDR2 SYDVKM, per germline. This CDR3 spans 14 amino acids. V dropped 8 bases and J dropped 4; count of bases not matched to a gene: 8. The CDR3 DNA follows: TGTGCCAGCGACGACAGGGGGTTAGGCTATGGCTACACCTTC. This codes for CASDDRGLGYGYTF.

The chain employs TRBV4-2 and TRBJ2-7, with 7 positions matching TRBD1. With V trimmed by 2 bases and J by 5 bases, 15 bases remained unmatched. The CDR3 is made up of 17 amino acids. Per the germline V gene, CDR1 is LGHNA and CDR2 is YNFKEQ. CDR3 in DNA: TGTGCCAGCAGCCAAAAGACTTTCTCTGACAGGGACCACGAGCAGTACTTC. Translation: CASSQKTFSDRDHEQYF.

In its sample, this clone was seen once. CDR3 amino acids: CASSPGGAGRNTIYF. The CDR3 nucleotides read TGTGCCAGCAGCCCAGGGGGCGCGGGGAGAAACACCATATATTTT. The chain has TRBV2 and TRBJ1-3, with TRBD1 matching over 8 bases. The CDR3 covers 15 residues. The ends lost 6 bases at V and 5 bases at J; junction bases unmatched: 9. The germline CDR1 and CDR2 sequences are SNHLY and FYNNEI.

This chain joins TRBV6-5 and TRBJ1-3; D is uncertain. V gave up 0 bases and J gave up 3 bases, with 6 bases separating them. Germline V gene sequence: CDR1 MNHEY, CDR2 SVGAGI. The CDR3 has 14 residues. CDR3 loop: CASSYSYSGNTIYF. CDR3 in DNA: TGTGCCAGCAGTTACTCGTACAGTGGAAACACCATATATTTT.

The chain carries TRBV5-1 and TRBJ2-7; 13 bases align to TRBD2. Germline lookup yields CDR1 SGHRS and CDR2 YFSETQ. V gave up 4 bases and J gave up 2 bases; unmatched junction bases: 3. CDR3 length: 15 residues. CDR3 sequence reads: CASSLGLAGTYEQYF. The CDR3 DNA reads as TGCGCCAGCAGCCTGGGACTAGCGGGGACCTACGAGCAGTACTTC.

The chain recombines TRBV25-1 with TRBJ1-2; 9 positions agree with TRBD1. Unmatched junction bases numbered 4, after V lost 3 bases and J lost 2 bases. The CDR3 is made up of 15 amino acids. Germline CDR1 reads MGHDK; CDR2 reads SYGVNS. The CDR3 DNA is TGTGCCAGCAGTGAGACAGGGGGGAAGAACTATGGCTACACCTTC. This encodes CASSETGGKNYGYTF.

The chain is built from TRBV11-2 and TRBJ1-5, with a tentative D call TRBD1 (6 bases). The V and J ends lost 3 bases and 2 bases respectively, with 11 bases between them. This CDR3 region has 15 residues. Germline CDR1 and CDR2: SGHAT and FQNNGV. The CDR3 region is CASSFLPGGNQPQHF. The CDR3 DNA is TGTGCCAGCAGCTTTCTACCAGGGGGCAATCAGCCCCAGCATTTT.

This clone was picked up a small number of times. This rearrangement joins TRBV2 to TRBJ1-2; no clear D gene. CDR1 SNHLY and CDR2 FYNNEI come from the germline V gene. The V end lost 7 bases, the J end lost 4 bases, and 10 bases lay between the germline ends. CDR3 length equals 12 residues. The DNA of the CDR3 is TGTGCCAGCACGCGGACGGGCTATGGCTACACCTTC. Encoded protein: CASTRTGYGYTF. Full variable domain (missing parts from reference TRBV2 and TRBJ1-2): EPEVTQTPSHQVTQMGQEVILRCVPISNHLYFYWYRQILGQKVEFLVSFYNNEISEKSEIFDDQFSVERPDGSNFTLKIRSTKLEDSAMYFCASTRTGYGYTFGSGTRLTVV.

This clone has a handful of counts. The V gene is TRBV6-6, the J gene TRBJ2-3; no clear D. CDR1 is MNHNY and CDR2 is SVGAGI in the germline V gene (reference sequence). Trimming cost V 2 bases and J 0 bases, with 6 bases left between them. The CDR3 is 14 amino acids. In DNA form, the CDR3 reads TGTGCCAGCAGTTACGGTGGGAGCACAGATACGCAGTATTTT. Its protein product is CASSYGGSTDTQYF.

The V and J genes are TRBV28 and TRBJ1-1; D is unresolved. The CDR3 totals 15 residues. V was cut by 4 bases and J by 1 base, with 13 bases left in between. Germline V gives CDR1 MDHEN, CDR2 SYDVKM. CDR3 coding DNA: TGTGCCAGCAGTTCGCCTCAGGATACGAACACTGAAGCTTTCTTT. Translation: CASSSPQDTNTEAFF.

This clone was observed a handful of times. V usage is TRBV5-1 and J usage is TRBJ1-1; possibly TRBD1 for D (6 bases). The CDR3 spans 16 residues. The germline V and J ends were trimmed by 1 base and 5 bases, with 18 bases remaining between them. From germline, CDR1 is SGHRS and CDR2 YFSETQ. CDR3 in DNA: TGCGCCAGCAGCTTGAGTCCGACAGGCCCGGAGACTGAAGCTTTCTTT. Residues: CASSLSPTGPETEAFF.

The J gene is TRBJ2-4, the V gene TRBV7-8; D is perhaps TRBD1 or TRBD2 (5 bases each). The ends were cut back, 0 bases at V and 0 bases at J, with 15 bases in the middle. Germline CDR1 SGHVS, CDR2 FQNEAQ. The CDR3 is 18 residues long. The CDR3 nucleotides read TGTGCCAGCAGCTTAGCTTCAATGGGGGTGGGAGCCAAAAACATTCAGTACTTC. Residues: CASSLASMGVGAKNIQYF. The complete variable domain, with remaining parts taken from reference TRBV7-8 and TRBJ2-4, reads GAGVSQSPRYKVAKRGQDVALRCDPISGHVSLFWYQQALGQGPEFLTYFQNEAQLDKSGLPSDRFFAERPEGSVSTLKIQRTQQEDSAVYLCASSLASMGVGAKNIQYFGAGTRLSVL.

The chain combines TRBV6-1 with TRBJ1-1; D is uncertain. Germline V CDR1 and CDR2: MNHNS, SASEGT. V lost 2 bases, J lost 9 bases, and 13 bases lay in between. The CDR3 is made up of 13 amino acids. The CDR3 coding sequence is TGTGCCAGCAGTGAACCGGAGGGTTTCAAAGCTTTCTTT. Its protein is CASSEPEGFKAFF.

V usage is TRBV14 and J usage is TRBJ2-2; TRBD1 agrees at 7 bases. CDR1 SGHDN and CDR2 FVKESK come from the germline V gene. The CDR3 length is 14 residues. Unmatched junction bases numbered 6, after V lost 6 bases and J lost 5 bases. As DNA, the CDR3 is TGTGCCAGCAGACGGACAGGCGGGACCGGGGAGCTGTTTTTT. Its translation: CASRRTGGTGELFF.

This chain joins TRBV11-3 and TRBJ1-6; possible D gene TRBD1, 6 bases. Germline V lookup: CDR1 SGHNT, CDR2 YENEEA. The CDR3 extends over 14 amino acids. V shed 0 bases and J shed 7 bases, with 7 bases lying between them. For the CDR3, the DNA is TGTGCCAGCAGCTTAGAGGGGGCCAATTCACCCCTCCACTTT. Residues: CASSLEGANSPLHF.

V and J are TRBV11-3 and TRBJ1-2, with D possibly matching TRBD1 (5 bases). CDR1 SGHNT and CDR2 YENEEA come from the germline V gene. The CDR3 totals 15 residues. V lost 4 bases, J lost 7 bases, and 19 bases lay in between. The DNA of the CDR3 is TGTGCCAGCAGCTCGAACTTAGGGACCACCGGTGGCTACACCTTC. Protein product: CASSSNLGTTGGYTF. The full variable domain, in which reference TRBV11-3 and TRBJ1-2 provide the parts outside the CDR3, is EAGVVQSPRYKIIEKKQPVAFWCNPISGHNTLYWYLQNLGQGPELLIRYENEEAVDDSQLPKDRFSAERLKGVDSTLKIQPAELGDSAVYLCASSSNLGTTGGYTFGSGTRLTVV.